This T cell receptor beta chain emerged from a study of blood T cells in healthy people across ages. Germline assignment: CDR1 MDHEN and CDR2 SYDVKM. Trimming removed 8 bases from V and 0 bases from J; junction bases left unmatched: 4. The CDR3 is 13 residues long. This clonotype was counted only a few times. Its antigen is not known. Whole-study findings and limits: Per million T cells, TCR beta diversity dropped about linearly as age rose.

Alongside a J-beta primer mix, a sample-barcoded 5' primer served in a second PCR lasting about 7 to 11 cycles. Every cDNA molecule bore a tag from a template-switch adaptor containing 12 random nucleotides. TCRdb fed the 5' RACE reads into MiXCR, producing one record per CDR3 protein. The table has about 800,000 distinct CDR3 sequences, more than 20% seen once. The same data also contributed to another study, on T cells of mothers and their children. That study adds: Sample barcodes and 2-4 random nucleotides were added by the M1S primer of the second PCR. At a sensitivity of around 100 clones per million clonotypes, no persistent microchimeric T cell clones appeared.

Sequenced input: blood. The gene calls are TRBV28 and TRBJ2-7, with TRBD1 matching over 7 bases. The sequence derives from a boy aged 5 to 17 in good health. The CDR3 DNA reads TGTGCCAGCGAGGGACAGATCTCCTACGAGCAGTACTTC. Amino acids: CASEGQISYEQYF. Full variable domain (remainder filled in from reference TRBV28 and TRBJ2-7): DVKVTQSSRYLVKRTGEKVFLECVQDMDHENMFWYRQDPGLGLRLIYFSYDVKMKEKGDIPEGYSVSREKKERFSLILESASTNQTSMYLCASEGQISYEQYFGPGTRLTVT.